The 25 T cell receptor beta chains presented below share a single source sample, sequenced in a study of PD-1 blockade in classical Hodgkin lymphoma. The time point: cycle 4 day 1 (C4D1), after 5 to 7 weeks of nivolumab. Each patient experienced a relapse that followed autologous stem cell transplantation, and brentuximab vedotin exposure varied. Libraries were prepared by immunoSEQ multiplex PCR; TCRdb keeps only in-frame clonotypes and omits some of them. The sample has around 9,600 clones; around nine tenths are singletons. The material sequenced was peripheral blood mononuclear cells (PBMCs), taken before the fourth cycle of nivolumab. The origin of the receptors is a human donor with classical Hodgkin lymphoma.

The V and J genes are TRBV27 and TRBJ2-7; perhaps TRBD2 as D (6 bases). Germline assignment: CDR1 MNHEY and CDR2 SMNVEV (reference sequence). V lost 5 bases and J lost 0, with 11 bases in between. This CDR3 is 14 amino acids long. CDR3 sequence: CASSPRRDSYEQYF. The CDR3, as DNA: TGTGCCAGCAGTCCCCGGCGGGACTCCTACGAGCAGTACTTC.

This chain joins TRBV7-2 and TRBJ2-7, with 9 bases lining up with TRBD1. The V gene's germline CDR1 is SGHTA and CDR2 FQGNSA. The CDR3 sequence is 15 residues long. The V segment lost 5 bases and the J segment 4 bases; nucleotides outside the gene matches: 9. CDR3 sequence: CASSPGTGTWYEQYF. The DNA of the CDR3 is TGTGCCAGCAGCCCCGGGACAGGGACCTGGTACGAGCAGTACTTC.

The chain recombines TRBV11-2 with TRBJ2-7; 8 positions agree with TRBD2. The junction had 15 bases not matched to a gene; V was cut back by 5 bases and J by 3 bases. The CDR3 runs 17 residues. The germline V gene has CDR1 SGHAT and CDR2 FQNNGV. CDR3 sequence: CASSPSPGGRRVYEQYF. Here the CDR3 DNA reads TGTGCCAGCAGCCCGTCGCCGGGGGGGCGTAGGGTCTACGAGCAGTACTTC.

The genes are TRBV6-6 and TRBJ2-7, with TRBD1 as a possible D gene (6 bases). The ends were cut back, 9 bases at V and 2 bases at J, with 14 bases in the middle. This CDR3 is 13 amino acids long. Germline V gene data show CDR1 as MNHNY and CDR2 as SVGAGI (reference sequence). The chain's CDR3 is CASYGQRAYEQYF. The DNA for the CDR3 is TGTGCCAGTTACGGACAGAGAGCCTACGAGCAGTACTTC.

In DNA form, the CDR3 reads TGTGCCAGCAGCTTGTGGGACAGAAACACAGATACGCAGTATTTT. Amino acid sequence: CASSLWDRNTDTQYF. The chain has TRBV5-5 and TRBJ2-3; 7 bases fit TRBD1. The length of the CDR3 is 15 residues. Germline-derived CDR1 and CDR2 are SGHKS and YYEKEE (reference sequence). Trimming removed 1 base from V and 2 bases from J; junction bases left unmatched: 4.

As to this clone: Relative to the germline gene, one junction end is altered; a read error may explain this. V gene TRBV18 combines with J gene TRBJ2-2; D unresolved. The length of the CDR3 is 14 residues. Looked up from germline, CDR1 is KGHSH and CDR2 is LQKENI. The CDR3: CASSPPSHVGELFF. CDR3 sequence (DNA): TGTGCCAGCTCCCCACCCTCACACGTAGGGGAGCTGTTTTTT.

This chain joins TRBV28 and TRBJ1-2; D not certain. The CDR3 runs 18 residues. CDR1 is MDHEN and CDR2 is SYDVKM in the germline V gene. The V and J ends lost 5 bases and 0 bases respectively, with 22 bases between them. This CDR3 is CASSAKGPRLRSNYGYTF. CDR3 coding DNA: TGTGCCAGCAGTGCCAAAGGCCCCCGGCTGCGTTCTAACTATGGCTACACCTTC.

The CDR3 is CASSPTRTGSTSGNTIYF. The CDR3 DNA follows: TGTGCCAGCAGCCCTACAAGAACAGGATCCACTTCTGGAAACACCATATATTTT. The chain joins TRBV7-9 to TRBJ1-3; perhaps TRBD1 as D (5 bases). Trimming pared 5 bases from V and 1 base from J, leaving 21 bases between. Per germline, CDR1 SEHNR and CDR2 FQNEAQ (reference sequence). The CDR3 covers 18 residues.

The gene calls are TRBV19 and TRBJ1-5; 9 positions agree with TRBD1. The CDR3 is 16 residues long. The germline V gene encodes CDR1 LNHDA and CDR2 SQIVND (reference sequence). The ends lost 6 bases at V and 6 bases at J; junction bases unmatched: 12. DNA for the CDR3: TGTGCCAGTAGGCGTGCGGACAGGGGATTAGCTCAGCCCCAGCATTTT. Its protein is CASRRADRGLAQPQHF.

In this sample, this clone turned up a few times. This chain connects TRBV9 to TRBJ1-2, with D perhaps TRBD1 (5 bases). V gave up 3 bases and J gave up 8 bases, with 8 bases separating them. The germline gives CDR1 SGDLS, CDR2 YYNGEE. This CDR3 contains 11 residues. The CDR3 here is CASSAGLGYTF. CDR3 nucleotides: TGTGCCAGCAGCGCAGGGTTAGGCTACACCTTC.

The chain employs TRBV2 and TRBJ2-5; 8 bases align to TRBD2. The CDR3 spans 15 residues. The V gene's germline CDR1 is SNHLY and CDR2 FYNNEI. The J segment lost 2 bases and the V segment lost 6 bases, leaving 8 bases of the junction unmatched. CDR3 residues: CASRDQLAAQETQYF. CDR3 nucleotides: TGTGCCAGCAGGGACCAACTAGCGGCGCAAGAGACCCAGTACTTC.

The chain joins TRBV2 to TRBJ1-6, with D perhaps matching TRBD1 (6 bases). Germline CDR1 is SNHLY and CDR2 is FYNNEI. This CDR3 comprises 16 residues. The V end lost 4 bases, the J end lost 10 bases, and 20 bases lay between the germline ends. CDR3 in amino acids: CASSAGWGGRRSPLHF. The DNA for the CDR3 is TGTGCCAGCAGTGCAGGCTGGGGGGGGCGCAGGTCACCCCTCCACTTT.

The rearrangement links TRBV18 to TRBJ1-6, with D maybe TRBD1 (5 bases). The CDR3 extends over 17 amino acids. V lost 0 bases, J lost 7 bases, and 16 bases lay in between. The germline V gene has CDR1 KGHSH and CDR2 LQKENI. DNA for the CDR3: TGTGCCAGCTCACCACCTATACGACTCGGACACAATTCACCCCTCCACTTT. Amino acid sequence: CASSPPIRLGHNSPLHF.

The chain joins TRBV5-4 to TRBJ2-3, with D tentatively TRBD2 (7 bases). The CDR3 spans 15 residues. The V end lost 2 bases, the J end lost 7 bases, and 17 bases lay between the germline ends. Germline CDR1 and CDR2: SGHNT and YYREEE (reference sequence). The CDR3 sequence is CASSFGGGATNTQYF. Here the CDR3 DNA reads TGTGCCAGCAGCTTTGGAGGGGGGGCTACTAATACGCAGTATTTT.

This chain uses TRBV28 with TRBJ2-7, with D possibly TRBD1 on 6 matching bases. This CDR3 has 11 amino acids. Germline values: CDR1 MDHEN, CDR2 SYDVKM. Trimming cost V 10 bases and J 7 bases, with 14 bases left between them. DNA for the CDR3: TGTGCCACCAATACAGGGTATGAGCAGTACTTC. Translated, it gives CATNTGYEQYF.

The chain links TRBV27 to TRBJ1-5; no definite D call. The germline gives CDR1 MNHEY, CDR2 SMNVEV (reference sequence). There are 15 residues in the CDR3. V lost 6 bases, J lost 6 bases, and 18 bases lay in between. The CDR3: CASSFKQGLPQPQHF. The CDR3 bases are TGTGCCAGCAGCTTTAAGCAAGGGTTGCCTCAGCCCCAGCATTTT.

The chain links TRBV18 to TRBJ2-7, with 7 bases that match TRBD1. CDR3 length equals 15 residues. Losses at the gene ends were 3 bases for V and 3 bases for J; bases not matched to a gene: 8. Germline CDR1 reads KGHSH; CDR2 reads LQKENI. The CDR3 nucleotides are TGTGCCAGCTCACCTTACATACGGGACAGCTACGAGCAGTACTTC. Its protein is CASSPYIRDSYEQYF.

The V call is TRBV11-2, the J call TRBJ2-4; D is unclear. CDR3 length equals 12 residues. V was shortened by 0 bases and J by 6 bases, with 3 bases between the two germline ends. Germline V gene sequence: CDR1 SGHAT, CDR2 FQNNGV. The CDR3 spells CASSLEANIQYF. In DNA, the CDR3 is TGTGCCAGCAGCTTAGAGGCAAACATTCAGTACTTC.

The chain recombines TRBV19 with TRBJ2-4; either TRBD1 or TRBD2 may supply D (6 bases each). CDR3 size: 13 residues. Trimming left V 3 bases short and J 8 bases short, with 11 bases between. Per germline, CDR1 LNHDA and CDR2 SQIVND (reference sequence). The chain's CDR3 is CASSILGGDIQYF. The CDR3 nucleotides read TGTGCCAGTAGTATCTTGGGGGGCGACATTCAGTACTTC.

The chain employs TRBV7-9 and TRBJ1-1; 9 bases agree with TRBD1. The CDR3 runs to 17 residues. V trimming: 5 bases; J trimming: 3 bases; junction bases outside the gene matches: 13. CDR1 SEHNR and CDR2 FQNEAQ come from the germline V gene (reference sequence). The DNA for the CDR3 is TGTGCCAGCAGCCCAGTCCCGGGACAGGGTCGGGACACTGAAGCTTTCTTT. It codes for CASSPVPGQGRDTEAFF.

By frequency in the sample, this clone is medium-sized. The V gene is TRBV14, the J gene TRBJ2-7; the D is unclear. The germline gives CDR1 SGHDN, CDR2 FVKESK. CDR3 length: 12 residues. V dropped 5 bases and J dropped 2 bases, with 7 bases sitting between them. This CDR3 is CASSVGAYEQYF. In DNA, the CDR3 is TGTGCCAGCAGCGTAGGAGCCTACGAGCAGTACTTC.

This clone was detected only once. The chain carries TRBV10-3 and TRBJ1-1; possibly TRBD1 for D (5 bases). The length of the CDR3 is 15 residues. Trimming took 7 bases from V and 6 from J, leaving 21 bases between them. Germline CDR1 ENHRY, CDR2 SYGVKD. CDR3 loop: CAIITHDQGRAEAFF. In nucleotides, the CDR3 is TGTGCCATCATCACACACGACCAGGGTCGGGCTGAAGCTTTCTTT.

The V gene is TRBV27, the J gene TRBJ2-3; no clear D. CDR1 MNHEY and CDR2 SMNVEV come from the germline V gene (reference sequence). The CDR3 covers 13 residues. Trimming took 1 base from V and 1 from J, leaving 3 bases between them. The CDR3 DNA reads TGTGCCAGCAGTTTATGGGGCACAGATACGCAGTATTTT. Its translation: CASSLWGTDTQYF.

The chain joins TRBV7-9 to TRBJ1-2; D may be TRBD1 (5 bases). The germline CDR1 and CDR2 sequences are SEHNR and FQNEAQ (reference sequence). V was trimmed by 1 base and J by 4 bases, leaving 13 bases between them. CDR3 length: 15 residues. CDR3: CASSLGQNAGYGYTF. Written as DNA, the CDR3 is TGTGCCAGCAGCTTAGGACAGAATGCAGGCTATGGCTACACCTTC.

The chain has TRBV28 and TRBJ1-6; perhaps TRBD1 as D (5 bases). The CDR3 is 15 amino acids. V was shortened by 1 base and J by 7 bases, with 11 bases between the two germline ends. Germline CDR1 and CDR2: MDHEN and SYDVKM. CDR3 in amino acids: CASSLSVQVNSPLHF. The CDR3 region has the DNA TGTGCCAGCAGTTTATCAGTACAGGTGAATTCACCCCTCCACTTT.